Each of the 3 T cell receptor beta chains below was sequenced from the same sample in a study of OX40 agonist ivuxolimab in advanced cancers. The assay was immunoSEQ multiplex PCR, and TCRdb's table has in-frame clones only and misses some. The top ten clones hold 0.79% of a sample with roughly 100,000 clones, around 90% of them seen once. The material sequenced was CD4+ or CD8+ T cells sorted from blood, taken in a trial of the OX40 agonist ivuxolimab. The receptor source for this set is an adult with an advanced solid tumor such as melanoma, head and neck, liver or kidney cancer.

In its sample, this clone was seen a few times. This chain joins TRBV10-1 and TRBJ2-3; tentatively, D is TRBD1 (6 bases). Trimming took off 6 bases at V and 0 bases at J, with 10 bases between the two ends. This CDR3 contains 14 residues. Germline CDR1 and CDR2: WNHNN and SYGVQD (reference sequence). CDR3 in DNA: TGCGCCAGCAGCCGGGACACAAGCACAGATACGCAGTATTTT. Amino acid sequence: CASSRDTSTDTQYF.

The chain is built from TRBV6-1 and TRBJ2-2; the D gene is possibly TRBD2 (6 bases). Germline V CDR1 and CDR2: MNHNS, SASEGT. There are 13 residues in the CDR3. V was cut by 9 bases and J by 6 bases, with 14 bases left in between. CDR3 nucleotide sequence: TGTGCCAGAGGGACTCTTACCCCCGGGGAGCTGTTTTTT. Translated, it gives CARGTLTPGELFF.

The chain uses TRBV6-5 and TRBJ1-1; D is ambiguous. The V gene lost 6 bases and the J gene lost 4 bases, with 15 bases spanning the gap. Looked up from germline, CDR1 is MNHEY and CDR2 is SVGAGI. The CDR3 is made up of 14 amino acids. CDR3 DNA sequence: TGTGCCAGCAGCGCGACCTGGTCAGGCACTGAAGCTTTCTTT. This encodes CASSATWSGTEAFF.